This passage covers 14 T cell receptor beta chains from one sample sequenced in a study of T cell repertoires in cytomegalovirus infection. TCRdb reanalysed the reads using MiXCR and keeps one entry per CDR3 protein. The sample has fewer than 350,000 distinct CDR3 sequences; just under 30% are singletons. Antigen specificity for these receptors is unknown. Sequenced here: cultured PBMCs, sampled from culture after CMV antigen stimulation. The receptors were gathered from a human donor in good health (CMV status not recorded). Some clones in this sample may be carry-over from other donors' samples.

CDR3: CASSDQGASGLGADTQYF. In DNA, the CDR3 is TGTGCCAGCAGTGATCAAGGAGCTAGCGGCCTGGGGGCAGATACGCAGTATTTT. V is TRBV6-1 and J is TRBJ2-3; 7 bases match TRBD2. This CDR3 has 18 residues. The V segment lost 3 bases and the J segment 4 bases; nucleotides outside the gene matches: 16. Germline lookup yields CDR1 MNHNS and CDR2 SASEGT.

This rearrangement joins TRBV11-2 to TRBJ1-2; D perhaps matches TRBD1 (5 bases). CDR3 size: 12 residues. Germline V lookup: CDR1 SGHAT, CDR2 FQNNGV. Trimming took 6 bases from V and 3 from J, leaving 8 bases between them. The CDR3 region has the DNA TGTGCCAGCAGTGGGGGTGACTATGGCTACACCTTC. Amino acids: CASSGGDYGYTF.

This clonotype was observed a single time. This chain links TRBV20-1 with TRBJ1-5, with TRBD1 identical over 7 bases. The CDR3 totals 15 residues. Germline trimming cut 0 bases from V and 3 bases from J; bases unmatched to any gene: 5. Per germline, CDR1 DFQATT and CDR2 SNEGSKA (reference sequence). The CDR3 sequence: CSARDTGVNNQPQHF. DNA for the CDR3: TGCAGTGCTAGAGATACAGGGGTGAACAATCAGCCCCAGCATTTT.

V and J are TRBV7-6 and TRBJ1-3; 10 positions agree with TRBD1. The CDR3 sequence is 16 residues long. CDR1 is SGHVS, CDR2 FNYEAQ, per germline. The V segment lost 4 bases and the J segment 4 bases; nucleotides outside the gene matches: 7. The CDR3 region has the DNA TGTGCCAGCAGCTCCAGACAGGGGGCGGCGGGAAACACCATATATTTT. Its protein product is CASSSRQGAAGNTIYF. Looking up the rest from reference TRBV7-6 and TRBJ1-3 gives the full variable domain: GAGVSQSPRYKVTKRGQDVALRCDPISGHVSLYWYRQALGQGPEFLTYFNYEAQQDKSGLPNDRFSAERPEGSISTLTIQRTEQRDSAMYRCASSSRQGAAGNTIYFGEGSWLTVV.

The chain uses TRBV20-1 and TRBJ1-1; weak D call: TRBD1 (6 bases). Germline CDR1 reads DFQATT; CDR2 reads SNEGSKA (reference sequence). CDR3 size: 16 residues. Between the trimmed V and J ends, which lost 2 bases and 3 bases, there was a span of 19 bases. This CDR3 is CSARIRRGGVDTEAFF. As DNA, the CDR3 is TGCAGTGCTAGAATAAGGCGGGGGGGCGTCGACACTGAAGCTTTCTTT.

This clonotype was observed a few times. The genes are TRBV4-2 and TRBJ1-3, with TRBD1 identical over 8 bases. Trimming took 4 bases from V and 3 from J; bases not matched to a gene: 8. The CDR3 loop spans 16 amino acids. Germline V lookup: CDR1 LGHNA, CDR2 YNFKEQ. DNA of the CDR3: TGTGCCAGCAGCCGAGATACGGGACAGGTTGGAAACACCATATATTTT. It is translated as CASSRDTGQVGNTIYF.

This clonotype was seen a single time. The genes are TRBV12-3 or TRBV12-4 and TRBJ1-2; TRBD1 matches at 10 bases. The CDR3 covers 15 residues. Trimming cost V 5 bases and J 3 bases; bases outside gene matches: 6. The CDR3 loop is CASSLTTGGDYGYTF. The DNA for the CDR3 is TGTGCCAGCAGTCTCACGACAGGGGGCGACTATGGCTACACCTTC.

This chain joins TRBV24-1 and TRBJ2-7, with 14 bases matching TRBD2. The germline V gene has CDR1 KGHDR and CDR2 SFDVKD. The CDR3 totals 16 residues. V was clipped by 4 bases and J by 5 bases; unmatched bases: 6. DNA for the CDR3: TGTGCCACCAGTGACCCGGGACTAGCGGGAGTAGACGAGCAGTACTTC. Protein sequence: CATSDPGLAGVDEQYF.

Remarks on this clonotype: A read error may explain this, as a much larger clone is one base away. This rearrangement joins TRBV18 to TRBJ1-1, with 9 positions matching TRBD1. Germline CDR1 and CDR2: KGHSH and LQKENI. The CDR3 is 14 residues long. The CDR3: CASSQSRDRAEVFF. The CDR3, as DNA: TGTGCCAGCTCACAGTCCCGGGACAGGGCTGAAGTTTTCTTT. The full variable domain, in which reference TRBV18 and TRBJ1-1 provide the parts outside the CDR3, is NAGVMQNPRHLVRRRGQEARLRCSPMKGHSHVYWYRQLPEEGLKFMVYLQKENIIDESGMPKERFSAEFPKEGPSILRIQQVVRGDSAAYFCASSQSRDRAEVFFGQGTRLTVV.

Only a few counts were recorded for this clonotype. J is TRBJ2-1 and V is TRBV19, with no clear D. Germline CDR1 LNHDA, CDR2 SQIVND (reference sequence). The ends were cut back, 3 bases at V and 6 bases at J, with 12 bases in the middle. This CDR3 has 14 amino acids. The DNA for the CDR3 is TGTGCCAGTAGTATCCCTAGTAGTATCAATGAGCAGTTCTTC. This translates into CASSIPSSINEQFF.

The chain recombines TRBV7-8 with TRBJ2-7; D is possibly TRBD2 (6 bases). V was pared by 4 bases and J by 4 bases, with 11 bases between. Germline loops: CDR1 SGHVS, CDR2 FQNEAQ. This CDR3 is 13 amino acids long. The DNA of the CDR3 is TGTGCCAGCAGCTCCCATGGAGGGTACGAGCAGTACTTC. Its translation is CASSSHGGYEQYF. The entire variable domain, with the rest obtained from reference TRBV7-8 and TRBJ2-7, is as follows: GAGVSQSPRYKVAKRGQDVALRCDPISGHVSLFWYQQALGQGPEFLTYFQNEAQLDKSGLPSDRFFAERPEGSVSTLKIQRTQQEDSAVYLCASSSHGGYEQYFGPGTRLTVT.

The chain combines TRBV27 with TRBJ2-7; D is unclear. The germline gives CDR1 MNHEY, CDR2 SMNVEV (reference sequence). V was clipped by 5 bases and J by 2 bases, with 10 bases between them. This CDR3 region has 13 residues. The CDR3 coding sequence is TGTGCCAGCAGTAATATCGGGCCCTACGAGCAGTACTTC. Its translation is CASSNIGPYEQYF.

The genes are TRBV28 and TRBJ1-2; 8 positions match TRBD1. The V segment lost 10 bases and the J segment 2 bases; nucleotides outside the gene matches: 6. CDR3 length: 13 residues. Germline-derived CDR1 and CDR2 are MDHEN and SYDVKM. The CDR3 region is CAIPDRGNYGYTF. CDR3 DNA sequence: TGTGCCATCCCAGACAGGGGCAACTATGGCTACACCTTC.

This CDR3 is CAISESSLAGGLTDTQYF. As DNA, the CDR3 is TGTGCCATCAGTGAGTCGAGCCTAGCGGGGGGACTCACAGATACGCAGTATTTT. This chain connects TRBV10-3 to TRBJ2-3, with 11 bases that match TRBD2. V dropped 0 bases and J dropped 2; count of bases not matched to a gene: 7. Germline assignment: CDR1 ENHRY and CDR2 SYGVKD. The CDR3 runs 18 residues.